This TCR beta chain emerged from a study of blood T cell repertoires in COVID-19. Looking at the study overall: PBMCs, B-cell-depleted T cells, or T cells provided the cDNA or gDNA that made up the material.

As originally analysed: Counts of nucleated cells, estimated from reference gene primer amplification, were obtained. Some clones are missing from TCRdb's copy, which holds only in-frame ones; the method was immunoSEQ multiplex PCR. That table supplies the V and J calls and clone size; D and trimming were determined from the DNA. Of around 400,000 clones listed, around 92% are singletons. Participant age was roughly 18 to 90 years, and participants resided in roughly 24 US areas. The V and J ends lost 2 bases and 5 bases, in that order; junction bases with no gene match: 3. The CDR3 covers 14 residues. Germline assignment: CDR1 SGHTA and CDR2 FQGNSA.

The sequenced sample was PBMCs or T cells enriched from blood (not recorded which). The chain carries TRBV7-2 and TRBJ2-1; 7 positions match TRBD2. The origin of this receptor is a woman in her twenties or thirties who had recovered from COVID-19. Here the CDR3 DNA reads TGTGCCAGCAGCTTAAACGCGGGGGACAATGAGCAGTTCTTC. Translating it yields CASSLNAGDNEQFF.